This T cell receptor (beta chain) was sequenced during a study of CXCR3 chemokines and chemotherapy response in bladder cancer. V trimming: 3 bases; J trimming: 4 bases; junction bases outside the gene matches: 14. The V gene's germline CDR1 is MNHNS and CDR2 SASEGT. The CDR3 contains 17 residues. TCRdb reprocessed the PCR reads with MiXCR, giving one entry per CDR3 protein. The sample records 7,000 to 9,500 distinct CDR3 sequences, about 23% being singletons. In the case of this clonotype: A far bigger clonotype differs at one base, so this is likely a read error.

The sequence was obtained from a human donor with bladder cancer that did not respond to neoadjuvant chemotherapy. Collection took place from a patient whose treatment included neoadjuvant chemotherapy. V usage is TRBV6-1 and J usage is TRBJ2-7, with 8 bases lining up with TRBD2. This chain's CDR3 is CASSDPRSRGDPYEQYF. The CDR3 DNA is TGTGCCAGCAGTGACCCGAGGTCGCGGGGGGATCCTTACGAGCAGTACTTC.